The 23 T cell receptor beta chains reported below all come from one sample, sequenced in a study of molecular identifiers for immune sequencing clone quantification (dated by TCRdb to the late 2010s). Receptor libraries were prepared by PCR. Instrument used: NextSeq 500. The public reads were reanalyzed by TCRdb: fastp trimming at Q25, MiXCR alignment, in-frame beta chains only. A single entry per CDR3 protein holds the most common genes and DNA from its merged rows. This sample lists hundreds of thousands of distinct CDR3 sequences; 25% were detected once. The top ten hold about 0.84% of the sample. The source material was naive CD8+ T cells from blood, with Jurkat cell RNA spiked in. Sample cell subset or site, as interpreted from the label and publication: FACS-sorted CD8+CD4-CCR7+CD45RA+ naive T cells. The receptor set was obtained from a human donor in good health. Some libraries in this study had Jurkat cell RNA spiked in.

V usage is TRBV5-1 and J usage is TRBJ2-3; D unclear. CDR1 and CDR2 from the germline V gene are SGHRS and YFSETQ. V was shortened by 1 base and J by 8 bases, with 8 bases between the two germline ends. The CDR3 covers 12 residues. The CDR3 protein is CASSLSTGTQYF. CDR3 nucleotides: TGCGCCAGCAGCTTGTCAACGGGTACGCAGTATTTT.

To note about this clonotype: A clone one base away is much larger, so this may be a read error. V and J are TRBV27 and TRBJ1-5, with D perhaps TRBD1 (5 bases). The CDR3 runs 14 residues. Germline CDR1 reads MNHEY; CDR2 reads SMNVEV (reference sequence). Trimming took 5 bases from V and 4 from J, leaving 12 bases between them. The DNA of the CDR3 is TGTGCCAGCAGTCCACGGGGGTGGAATCAGCCCCAGCATTTT. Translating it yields CASSPRGWNQPQHF.

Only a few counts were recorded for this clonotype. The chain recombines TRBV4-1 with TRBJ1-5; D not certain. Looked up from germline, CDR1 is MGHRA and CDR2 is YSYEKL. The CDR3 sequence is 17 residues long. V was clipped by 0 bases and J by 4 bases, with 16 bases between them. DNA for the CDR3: TGCGCCAGCAGCCAAGATGATGAGGTATGGGCAAATCAGCCCCAGCATTTT. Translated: CASSQDDEVWANQPQHF.

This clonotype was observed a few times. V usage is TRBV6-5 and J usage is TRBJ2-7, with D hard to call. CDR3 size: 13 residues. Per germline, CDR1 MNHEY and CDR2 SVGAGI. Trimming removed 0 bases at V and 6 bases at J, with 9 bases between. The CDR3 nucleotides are TGTGCCAGCAGTTACTCGCCAGTACGCGAGCAGTACTTC. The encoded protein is CASSYSPVREQYF.

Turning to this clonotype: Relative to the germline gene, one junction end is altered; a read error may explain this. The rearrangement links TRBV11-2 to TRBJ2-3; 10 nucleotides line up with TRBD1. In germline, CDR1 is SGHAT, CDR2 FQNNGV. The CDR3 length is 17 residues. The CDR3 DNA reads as TGTGCCAGCAGCTCCCCGGGACAGGGGCTTTCCACAGGTACGCAGTATTTT. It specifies CASSSPGQGLSTGTQYF. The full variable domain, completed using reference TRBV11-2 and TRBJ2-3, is EAGVAQSPRYKIIEKRQSVAFWCNPISGHATLYWYQQILGQGPKLLIQFQNNGVVDDSQLPKDRFSAERLKGVDSTLKIQPAKLEDSAVYLCASSSPGQGLSTGTQYFGPGTRLTVL.

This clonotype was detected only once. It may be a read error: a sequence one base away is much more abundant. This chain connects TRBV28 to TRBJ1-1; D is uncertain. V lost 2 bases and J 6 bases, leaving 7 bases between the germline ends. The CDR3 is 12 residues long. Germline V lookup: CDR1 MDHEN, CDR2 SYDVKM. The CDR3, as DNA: TGTGCCAGCAGTTTAATGAGTGCTGAAGCTTTCTTT. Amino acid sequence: CASSLMSAEAFF.

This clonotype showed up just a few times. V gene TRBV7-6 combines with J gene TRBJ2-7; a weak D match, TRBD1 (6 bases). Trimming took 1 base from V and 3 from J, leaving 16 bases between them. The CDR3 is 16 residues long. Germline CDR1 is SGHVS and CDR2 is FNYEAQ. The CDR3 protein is CASSLGPGHGDYEQYF. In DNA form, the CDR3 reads TGTGCCAGCAGCTTAGGGCCGGGACACGGTGACTACGAGCAGTACTTC.

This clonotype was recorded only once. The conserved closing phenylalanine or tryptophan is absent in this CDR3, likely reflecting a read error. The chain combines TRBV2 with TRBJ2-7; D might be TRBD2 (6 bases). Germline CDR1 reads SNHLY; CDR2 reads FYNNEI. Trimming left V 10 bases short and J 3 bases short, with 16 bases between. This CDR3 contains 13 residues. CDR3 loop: CAIIGGESYEQYC. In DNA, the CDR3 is TGTGCCATCATAGGAGGGGAGAGCTACGAGCAGTACTGC.

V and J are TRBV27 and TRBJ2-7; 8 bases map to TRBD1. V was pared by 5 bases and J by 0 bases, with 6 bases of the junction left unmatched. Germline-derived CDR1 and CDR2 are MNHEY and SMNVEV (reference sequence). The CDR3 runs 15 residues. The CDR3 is CASSPATGVSYEQYF. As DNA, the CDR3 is TGTGCCAGCAGTCCGGCGACAGGGGTCTCCTACGAGCAGTACTTC.

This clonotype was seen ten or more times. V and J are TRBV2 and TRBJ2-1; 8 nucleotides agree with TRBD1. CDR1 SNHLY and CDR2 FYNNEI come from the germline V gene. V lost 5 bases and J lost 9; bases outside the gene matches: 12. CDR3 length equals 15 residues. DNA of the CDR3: TGTGCCAGCAGTTCCGGGAGACAGGGGATTGGTGAGCAGTTCTTC. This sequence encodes CASSSGRQGIGEQFF.

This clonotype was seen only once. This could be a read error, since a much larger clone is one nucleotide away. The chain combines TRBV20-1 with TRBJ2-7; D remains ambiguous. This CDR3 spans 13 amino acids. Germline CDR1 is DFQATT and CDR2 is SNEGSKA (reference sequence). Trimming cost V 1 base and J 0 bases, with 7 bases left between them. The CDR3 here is CSARVSPSYEQYF. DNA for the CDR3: TGCAGTGCTAGAGTCTCCCCCTCCTACGAGCAGTACTTC.

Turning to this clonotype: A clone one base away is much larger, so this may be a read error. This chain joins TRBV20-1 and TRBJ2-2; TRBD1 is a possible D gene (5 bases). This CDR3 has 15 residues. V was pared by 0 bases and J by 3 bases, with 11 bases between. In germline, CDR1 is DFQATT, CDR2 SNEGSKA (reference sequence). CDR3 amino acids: CSARDKTVYTGELFF. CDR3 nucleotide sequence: TGCAGTGCTAGAGATAAGACAGTATACACCGGGGAGCTGTTTTTT.

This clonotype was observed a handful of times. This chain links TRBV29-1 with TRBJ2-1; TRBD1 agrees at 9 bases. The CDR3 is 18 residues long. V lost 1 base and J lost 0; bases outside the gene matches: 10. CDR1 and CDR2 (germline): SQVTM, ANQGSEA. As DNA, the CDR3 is TGCAGCGTTGAAGGGAGGGTGGTGGGACAGGGCTCCTACAATGAGCAGTTCTTC. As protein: CSVEGRVVGQGSYNEQFF.

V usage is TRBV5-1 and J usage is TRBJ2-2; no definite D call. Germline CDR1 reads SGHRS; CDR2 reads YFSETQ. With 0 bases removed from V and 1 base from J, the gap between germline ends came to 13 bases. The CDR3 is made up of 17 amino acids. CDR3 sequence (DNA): TGCGCCAGCAGCTTGGACGCGGCAGGTTGGAACACCGGGGAGCTGTTTTTT. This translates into CASSLDAAGWNTGELFF.

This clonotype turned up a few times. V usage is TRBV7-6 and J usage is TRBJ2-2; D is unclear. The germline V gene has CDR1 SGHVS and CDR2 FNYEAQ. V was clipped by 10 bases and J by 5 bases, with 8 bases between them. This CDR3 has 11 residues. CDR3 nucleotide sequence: TGTGCCATCAGGCGGACCGGGGAGCTGTTTTTT. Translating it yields CAIRRTGELFF.

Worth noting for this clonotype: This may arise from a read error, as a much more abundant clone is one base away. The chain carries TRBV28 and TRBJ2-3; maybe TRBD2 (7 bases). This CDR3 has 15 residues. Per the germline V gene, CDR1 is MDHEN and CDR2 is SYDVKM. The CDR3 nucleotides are TGTGCCAACAGTTTGCGGGGGCAATACACAGATACGCAGTATTTT. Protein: CANSLRGQYTDTQYF.

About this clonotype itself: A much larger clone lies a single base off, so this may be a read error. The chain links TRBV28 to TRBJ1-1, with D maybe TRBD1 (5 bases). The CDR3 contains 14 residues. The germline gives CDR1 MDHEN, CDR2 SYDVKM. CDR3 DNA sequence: TGTACCAGCAGTTTGGCGACAGTAGGCACTGAAGCTTTCTTT. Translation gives CTSSLATVGTEAFF.

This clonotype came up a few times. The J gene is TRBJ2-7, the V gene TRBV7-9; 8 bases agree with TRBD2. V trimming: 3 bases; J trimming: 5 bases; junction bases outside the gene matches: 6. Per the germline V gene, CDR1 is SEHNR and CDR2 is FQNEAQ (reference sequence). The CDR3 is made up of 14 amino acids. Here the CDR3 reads CASSFLLAAHEQYF. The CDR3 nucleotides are TGTGCCAGCAGCTTTCTACTAGCGGCCCACGAGCAGTACTTC.

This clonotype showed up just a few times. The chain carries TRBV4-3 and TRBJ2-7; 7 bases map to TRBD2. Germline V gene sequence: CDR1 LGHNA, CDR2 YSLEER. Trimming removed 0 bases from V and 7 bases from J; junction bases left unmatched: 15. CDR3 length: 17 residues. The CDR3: CASSQDRSNSGGWEQYF. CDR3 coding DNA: TGCGCCAGCAGCCAAGATCGGTCCAATTCGGGAGGTTGGGAGCAGTACTTC.

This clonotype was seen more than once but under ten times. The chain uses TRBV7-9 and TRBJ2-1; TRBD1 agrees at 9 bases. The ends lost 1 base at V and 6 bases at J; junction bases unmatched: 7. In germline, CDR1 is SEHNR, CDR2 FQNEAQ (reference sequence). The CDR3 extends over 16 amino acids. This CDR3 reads CASSLVGGTGLNEQFF. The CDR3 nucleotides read TGTGCCAGCAGCTTAGTTGGCGGGACAGGGCTCAATGAGCAGTTCTTC.

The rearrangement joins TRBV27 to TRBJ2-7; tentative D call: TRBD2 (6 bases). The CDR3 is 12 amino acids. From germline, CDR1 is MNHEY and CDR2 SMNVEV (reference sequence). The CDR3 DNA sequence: TGTGCGGCGGGGTTCCCCCCTAGCGAGCAGTACTTC. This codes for CAAGFPPSEQYF.

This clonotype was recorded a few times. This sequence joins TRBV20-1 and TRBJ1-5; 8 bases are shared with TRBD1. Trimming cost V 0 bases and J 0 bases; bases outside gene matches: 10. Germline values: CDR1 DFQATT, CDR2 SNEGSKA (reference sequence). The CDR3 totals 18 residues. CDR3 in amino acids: CSARDRDRSIYSNQPQHF. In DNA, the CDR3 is TGCAGTGCTAGAGATCGGGACAGGTCGATCTATAGCAATCAGCCCCAGCATTTT.

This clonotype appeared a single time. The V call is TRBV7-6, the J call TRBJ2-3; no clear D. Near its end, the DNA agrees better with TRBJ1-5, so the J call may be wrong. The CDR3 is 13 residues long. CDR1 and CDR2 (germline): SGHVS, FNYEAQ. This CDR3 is CASSLALGDTQHF. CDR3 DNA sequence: TGTGCCAGCAGCTTAGCATTAGGCGATACGCAGCATTTT.